Shown below are 21 T cell receptor beta chains from a single sample sequenced in a study of blood T cell repertoires in COVID-19. The data were produced by immunoSEQ multiplex PCR, yet TCRdb's version contains in-frame clones alone and is incomplete. The sample has tens of thousands of clones, roughly 85% seen once. Sequenced input: peripheral blood. Every receptor here comes from a woman aged 55-70 years with acute or convalescent COVID-19.

J is TRBJ1-2 and V is TRBV7-3; TRBD1 is a possible D gene (5 bases). This CDR3 is 13 amino acids long. Germline CDR1 SGHTA, CDR2 FQGTGA. Between the trimmed V and J ends, which lost 1 base and 5 bases, there was a span of 8 bases. The DNA of the CDR3 is TGTGCCAGCAGCTTAAGTGGGACTTATGGCTACACCTTC. Translation gives CASSLSGTYGYTF.

In this sample, this clone turned up once. The junction and the germline gene differ at one end; a read error may be behind it. The V gene is TRBV2, the J gene TRBJ1-2; TRBD1 is a possible D gene (5 bases). Germline lookup yields CDR1 SNHLY and CDR2 FYNNEI. This CDR3 has 12 residues. In nucleotides, the CDR3 is TGTGCCAGCAGTGACAACAGGCCAGGGCCCCGGTTC. Amino acid sequence: CASSDNRPGPRF. Together with reference TRBV2 and TRBJ1-2, the CDR3 gives the full variable domain: EPEVTQTPSHQVTQMGQEVILRCVPISNHLYFYWYRQILGQKVEFLVSFYNNEISEKSEIFDDQFSVERPDGSNFTLKIRSTKLEDSAMYFCASSDNRPGPRFGSGTRLTVV.

A few counts support this clone. The rearrangement links TRBV5-1 to TRBJ1-6, with D uncertain. V gave up 0 bases and J gave up 9 bases, with 13 bases separating them. CDR1 and CDR2 (germline): SGHRS, YFSETQ. CDR3 length: 15 amino acids. CDR3 in amino acids: CASSLVWTGISPLHF. Here the CDR3 DNA reads TGCGCCAGCAGCTTGGTTTGGACGGGAATTTCACCCCTCCACTTT. The full variable domain, completed using reference TRBV5-1 and TRBJ1-6, is KAGVTQTPRYLIKTRGQQVTLSCSPISGHRSVSWYQQTPGQGLQFLFEYFSETQRNKGNFPGRFSGRQFSNSRSEMNVSTLELGDSALYLCASSLVWTGISPLHFGNGTRLTVT.

The chain has TRBV28 and TRBJ1-2, with unresolved D. Trimming took 2 bases from V and 4 from J, leaving 8 bases between them. The length of the CDR3 is 13 residues. The germline V gene has CDR1 MDHEN and CDR2 SYDVKM. This CDR3 reads CASSLRQVYGYTF. CDR3 nucleotide sequence: TGTGCCAGCAGTTTAAGGCAGGTCTATGGCTACACCTTC.

The chain recombines TRBV7-9 with TRBJ2-2; tentative D call: TRBD1 (5 bases). Germline V lookup: CDR1 SEHNR, CDR2 FQNEAQ (reference sequence). V gave up 8 bases and J gave up 2 bases, with 18 bases separating them. CDR3 size: 16 residues. In nucleotides, the CDR3 is TGTGCCAGCGTCAGCAGGGTCCATTTAAACACCGGGGAGCTGTTTTTT. Translating it yields CASVSRVHLNTGELFF.

This rearrangement joins TRBV20-1 to TRBJ1-2; 9 nucleotides line up with TRBD1. The CDR3 extends over 13 amino acids. V shed 3 bases, J shed 3 bases, and the junction held 2 bases outside the gene matches. Germline V gene sequence: CDR1 DFQATT, CDR2 SNEGSKA (reference sequence). This chain's CDR3 is CSASGQGHYGYTF. The CDR3 DNA follows: TGCAGTGCTAGTGGACAGGGGCACTATGGCTACACCTTC.

V usage is TRBV3-1 (or the pseudogene TRBV3-2) and J usage is TRBJ1-1, with 8 bases matching TRBD1. With 4 bases clipped from V and 11 bases from J, the junction kept 9 bases outside the gene matches. Germline CDR1 is LGHDT and CDR2 is YNNKEL (reference sequence). The CDR3 spans 13 residues. CDR3 nucleotide sequence: TGTGCCAGCAGCCTCGGACAGGGCCGGCGCGCTTTCTTT. Amino acids: CASSLGQGRRAFF.

Here the CDR3 reads CASSVAPGLAVQSGTDTQYF. The CDR3 DNA sequence: TGTGCCAGCAGCGTAGCTCCGGGACTAGCGGTCCAATCGGGCACAGATACGCAGTATTTT. This sequence joins TRBV9 and TRBJ2-3; 11 bases align to TRBD2. V shed 0 bases, J shed 1 base, and the junction held 13 bases outside the gene matches. Per germline, CDR1 SGDLS and CDR2 YYNGEE. The CDR3 has 20 amino acids.

The genes are TRBV7-9 and TRBJ2-1; 10 bases align to TRBD2. J was trimmed by 5 bases and V by 8 bases; bases with no gene match: 18. Looked up from germline, CDR1 is SEHNR and CDR2 is FQNEAQ (reference sequence). This CDR3 is built from 18 residues. As DNA, the CDR3 is TGTGCCAGCGCTACGGGACTAGCGACCTACCCAGGACACAATGAGCAGTTCTTC. It codes for CASATGLATYPGHNEQFF.

J is TRBJ2-7 and V is TRBV6-5, with a possible D match to TRBD1 (6 bases). This CDR3 is built from 15 residues. Looked up from germline, CDR1 is MNHEY and CDR2 is SVGAGI. The V and J ends lost 5 bases and 2 bases respectively, with 16 bases between them. DNA for the CDR3: TGTGCCAGCAGTCAGTCCGGGACAACCGCCTACGAGCAGTACTTC. Its translation is CASSQSGTTAYEQYF.

The V and J genes are TRBV6-5 and TRBJ1-1; 9 positions match TRBD1. The CDR3 runs 16 residues. The trim removed 4 bases at V and 4 bases at J, leaving 10 bases unmatched. Germline-derived CDR1 and CDR2 are MNHEY and SVGAGI. This CDR3 reads CASSSDRGTGGTEAFF. DNA of the CDR3: TGTGCCAGCAGTTCGGACAGGGGAACAGGGGGCACTGAAGCTTTCTTT.

V and J are TRBV19 and TRBJ2-1; no firm D call. V was clipped by 1 base and J by 5 bases, with 6 bases between them. This CDR3 is 13 amino acids long. CDR1 and CDR2 (germline): LNHDA, SQIVND (reference sequence). The CDR3 nucleotides are TGTGCCAGTAGTATAGGGCAGAACAATGAGCAGTTCTTC. Its protein product is CASSIGQNNEQFF.

As DNA, the CDR3 is TGTGCCAGCAGCCAAGATCACAGGCCCAATTCACCCCTCCACTTT. It translates to CASSQDHRPNSPLHF. J is TRBJ1-6 and V is TRBV14; a possible D gene is TRBD1 (5 bases). Trimming took 0 bases from V and 7 from J, leaving 10 bases between them. CDR1 and CDR2 (germline): SGHDN, FVKESK. This CDR3 spans 15 amino acids.

This chain uses TRBV4-1 with TRBJ2-7, with TRBD2 matching over 9 bases. V trimming: 1 base; J trimming: 6 bases; junction bases outside the gene matches: 4. The CDR3 has 14 amino acids. Germline V lookup: CDR1 MGHRA, CDR2 YSYEKL. The CDR3 sequence is CASSQARLAVEQYF. The CDR3 bases are TGCGCCAGCAGCCAAGCCCGACTAGCGGTCGAGCAGTACTTC.

A few counts support this clone. CDR3 DNA: TGTGCCAGCAGCCCCGGACAGGGGCAGAGGGGCTACACCTTC. It yields the protein CASSPGQGQRGYTF. The chain uses TRBV3-1 (or the pseudogene TRBV3-2) and TRBJ1-2; 9 bases match TRBD1. Looked up from germline, CDR1 is LGHDT and CDR2 is YNNKEL (reference sequence). V lost 4 bases and J lost 8; bases outside the gene matches: 8. The CDR3 runs 14 residues.

The rearrangement links TRBV6-6 to TRBJ2-5, with D unclear. Germline values: CDR1 MNHNY, CDR2 SVGAGI (reference sequence). The CDR3 covers 13 residues. V lost 4 bases, J lost 5 bases, and 11 bases lay in between. CDR3 region: CASSFLESETQYF. CDR3 DNA: TGTGCCAGCAGTTTCCTAGAGTCGGAGACCCAGTACTTC.

The chain recombines TRBV27 with TRBJ1-2; 10 nucleotides match TRBD1. Per the germline V gene, CDR1 is MNHEY and CDR2 is SMNVEV (reference sequence). The CDR3 spans 15 residues. The V gene end was trimmed by 3 bases and the J gene end by 4 bases; junction bases not matched to a gene: 5. The CDR3 here is CASSFTGTGAYGYTF. The CDR3 bases are TGTGCCAGCAGTTTTACCGGGACAGGGGCCTATGGCTACACCTTC.

The V and J genes are TRBV9 and TRBJ2-3, with TRBD1 as a possible D gene (6 bases). The CDR3 runs to 16 residues. CDR1 is SGDLS and CDR2 is YYNGEE in the germline V gene. Trimming pared 3 bases from V and 0 bases from J, leaving 14 bases between. As DNA, the CDR3 is TGTGCCAGCAGCGCCCATGTAGGGGGAAGCACAGATACGCAGTATTTT. Amino acids: CASSAHVGGSTDTQYF.

The table lists this clone with a count of one. The chain is built from TRBV5-1 and TRBJ1-2; 7 bases agree with TRBD1. Germline trimming cut 1 base from V and 4 bases from J; bases unmatched to any gene: 1. Germline assignment: CDR1 SGHRS and CDR2 YFSETQ. CDR3 length: 13 residues. The CDR3 region is CASSLTGAYGYTF. The DNA for the CDR3 is TGCGCCAGCAGCTTGACAGGGGCCTATGGCTACACCTTC.

The V call is TRBV11-2, the J call TRBJ2-5; D ambiguous. V was shortened by 8 bases and J by 10 bases, with 20 bases between the two germline ends. CDR3 length equals 13 residues. CDR1 and CDR2 (germline): SGHAT, FQNNGV. CDR3 nucleotides: TGTGCCAGCTACCATCTGATGGAGAGGATCCAGTACTTC. It specifies CASYHLMERIQYF.

V is TRBV6-5 and J is TRBJ1-3; maybe TRBD1 (5 bases). Trimming removed 4 bases at V and 2 bases at J, with 12 bases between. Germline V gene sequence: CDR1 MNHEY, CDR2 SVGAGI. The CDR3 length is 15 residues. The CDR3 nucleotides are TGTGCCAGCAGTTCCGACAGATTTACTGGAAACACCATATATTTT. Encoded protein: CASSSDRFTGNTIYF.